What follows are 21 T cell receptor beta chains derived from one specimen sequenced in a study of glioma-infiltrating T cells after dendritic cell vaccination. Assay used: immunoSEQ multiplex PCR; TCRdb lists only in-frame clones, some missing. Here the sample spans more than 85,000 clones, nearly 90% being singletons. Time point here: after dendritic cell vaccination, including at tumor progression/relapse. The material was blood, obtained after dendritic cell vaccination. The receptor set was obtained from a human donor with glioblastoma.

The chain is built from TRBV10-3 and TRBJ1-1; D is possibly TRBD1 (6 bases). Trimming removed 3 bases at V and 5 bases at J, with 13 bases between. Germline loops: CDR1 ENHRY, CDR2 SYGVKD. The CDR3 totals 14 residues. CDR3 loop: CAISDGTGSTEAFF. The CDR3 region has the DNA TGTGCCATCAGTGATGGAACAGGGTCGACTGAAGCTTTCTTT.

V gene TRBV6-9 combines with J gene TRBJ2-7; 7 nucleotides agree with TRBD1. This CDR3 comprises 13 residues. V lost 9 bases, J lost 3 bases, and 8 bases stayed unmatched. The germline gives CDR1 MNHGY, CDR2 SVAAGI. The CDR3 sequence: CASRQGKNYEQYF. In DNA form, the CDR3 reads TGTGCCAGTAGACAGGGAAAAAACTACGAGCAGTACTTC.

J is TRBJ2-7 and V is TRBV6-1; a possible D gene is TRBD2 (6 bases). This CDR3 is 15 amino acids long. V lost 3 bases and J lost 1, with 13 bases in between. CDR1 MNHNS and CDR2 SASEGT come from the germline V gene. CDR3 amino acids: CASSDLPGVSYEQYF. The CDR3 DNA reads TGTGCCAGCAGTGATTTGCCGGGAGTATCCTACGAGCAGTACTTC.

The CDR3 loop is CASSRAASGRAEEQYF. The CDR3 DNA follows: TGTGCCAGCAGCCGAGCGGCTAGCGGGAGGGCCGAAGAGCAGTACTTC. The rearrangement links TRBV14 to TRBJ2-7; 12 bases are shared with TRBD2. V lost 4 bases to trimming and J lost 7 bases; unmatched junction nucleotides: 11. The germline V gene encodes CDR1 SGHDN and CDR2 FVKESK. The CDR3 is made up of 16 amino acids. Together with reference TRBV14 and TRBJ2-7, the CDR3 gives the full variable domain: EAGVTQFPSHSVIEKGQTVTLRCDPISGHDNLYWYRRVMGKEIKFLLHFVKESKQDESGMPNNRFLAERTGGTYSTLKVQPAELEDSGVYFCASSRAASGRAEEQYFGPGTRLTVT.

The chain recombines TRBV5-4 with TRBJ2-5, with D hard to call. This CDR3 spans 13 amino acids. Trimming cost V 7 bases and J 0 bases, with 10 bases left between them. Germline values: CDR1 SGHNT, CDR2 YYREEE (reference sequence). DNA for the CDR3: TGTGCCAGCGCGTCGCCGCACCAAGAGACCCAGTACTTC. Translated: CASASPHQETQYF.

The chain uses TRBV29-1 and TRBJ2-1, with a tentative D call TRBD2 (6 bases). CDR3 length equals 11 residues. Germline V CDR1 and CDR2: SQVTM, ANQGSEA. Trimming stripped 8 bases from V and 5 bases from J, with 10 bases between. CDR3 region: CSTRGNNEQFF. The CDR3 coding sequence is TGCAGCACCCGGGGGAACAATGAGCAGTTCTTC.

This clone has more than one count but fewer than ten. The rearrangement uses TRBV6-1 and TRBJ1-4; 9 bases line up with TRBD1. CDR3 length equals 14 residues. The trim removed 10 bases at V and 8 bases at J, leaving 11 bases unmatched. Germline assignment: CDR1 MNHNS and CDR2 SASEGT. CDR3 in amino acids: CATSVDRGREKLFF. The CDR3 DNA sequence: TGTGCCACCTCCGTGGACAGGGGTCGCGAAAAACTGTTTTTT.

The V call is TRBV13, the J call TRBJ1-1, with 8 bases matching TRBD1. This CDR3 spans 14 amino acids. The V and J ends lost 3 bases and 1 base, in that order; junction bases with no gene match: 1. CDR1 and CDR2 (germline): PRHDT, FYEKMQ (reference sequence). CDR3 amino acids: CASSLTGANTEAFF. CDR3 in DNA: TGTGCCAGCAGCTTGACAGGGGCGAACACTGAAGCTTTCTTT.

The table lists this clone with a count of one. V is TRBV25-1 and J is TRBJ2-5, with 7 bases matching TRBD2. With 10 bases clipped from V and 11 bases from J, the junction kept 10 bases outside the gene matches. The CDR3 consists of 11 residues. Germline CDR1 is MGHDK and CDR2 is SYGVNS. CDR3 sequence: CATREGREQYF. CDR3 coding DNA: TGTGCCACCAGGGAGGGGCGGGAGCAGTACTTC. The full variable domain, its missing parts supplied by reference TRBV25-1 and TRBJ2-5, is EADIYQTPRYLVIGTGKKITLECSQTMGHDKMYWYQQDPGMELHLIHYSYGVNSTEKGDLSSESTVSRIRTEHFPLTLESARPSHTSQYLCATREGREQYFGPGTRLLVL.

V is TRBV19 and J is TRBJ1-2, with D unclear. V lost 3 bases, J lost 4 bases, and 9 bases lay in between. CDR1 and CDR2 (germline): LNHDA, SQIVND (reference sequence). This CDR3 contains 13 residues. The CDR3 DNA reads TGTGCCAGTAGTATGACAAGACCCTATGGCTACACCTTC. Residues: CASSMTRPYGYTF.

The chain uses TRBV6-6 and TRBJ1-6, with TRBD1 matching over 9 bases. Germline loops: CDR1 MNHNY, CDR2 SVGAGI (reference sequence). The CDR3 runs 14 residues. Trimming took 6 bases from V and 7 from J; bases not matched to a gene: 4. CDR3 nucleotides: TGTGCCAGCAGGGTACAGGGGGCGAATTCACCCCTCCACTTT. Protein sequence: CASRVQGANSPLHF.

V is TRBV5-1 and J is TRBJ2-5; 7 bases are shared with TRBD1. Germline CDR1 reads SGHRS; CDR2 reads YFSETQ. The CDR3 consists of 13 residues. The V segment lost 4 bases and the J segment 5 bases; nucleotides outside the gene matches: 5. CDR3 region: CASSGDRVETQYF. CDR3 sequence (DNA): TGCGCCAGCAGCGGCGACAGGGTGGAGACCCAGTACTTC.

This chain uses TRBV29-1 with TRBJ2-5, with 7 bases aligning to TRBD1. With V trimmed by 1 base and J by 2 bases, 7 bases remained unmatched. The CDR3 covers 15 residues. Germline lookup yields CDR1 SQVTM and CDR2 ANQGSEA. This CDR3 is CSVEASGTAQETQYF. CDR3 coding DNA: TGCAGCGTTGAAGCGTCGGGGACAGCACAAGAGACCCAGTACTTC.

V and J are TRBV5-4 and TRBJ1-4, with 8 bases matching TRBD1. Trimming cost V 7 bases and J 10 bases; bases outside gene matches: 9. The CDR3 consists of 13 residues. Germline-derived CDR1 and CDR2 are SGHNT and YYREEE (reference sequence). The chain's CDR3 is CASEDRAQGKLFF. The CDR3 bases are TGTGCCAGCGAGGACAGGGCTCAGGGAAAACTGTTTTTT.

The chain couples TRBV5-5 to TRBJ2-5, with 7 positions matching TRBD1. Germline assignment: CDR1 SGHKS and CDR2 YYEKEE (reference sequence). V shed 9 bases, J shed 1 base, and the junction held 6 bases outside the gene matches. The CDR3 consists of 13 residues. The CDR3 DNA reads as TGTGCCACCGGACAGGAGCTCCAAGAGACCCAGTACTTC. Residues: CATGQELQETQYF. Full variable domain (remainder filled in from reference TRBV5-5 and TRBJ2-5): DAGVTQSPTHLIKTRGQQVTLRCSPISGHKSVSWYQQVLGQGPQFIFQYYEKEERGRGNFPDRFSARQFPNYSSELNVNALLLGDSALYLCATGQELQETQYFGPGTRLLVL.

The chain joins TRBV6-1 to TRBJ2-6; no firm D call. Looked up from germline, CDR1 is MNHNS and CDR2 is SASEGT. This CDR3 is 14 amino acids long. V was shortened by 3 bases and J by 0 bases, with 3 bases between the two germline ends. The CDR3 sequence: CASSDISGANVLTF. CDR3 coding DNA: TGTGCCAGCAGTGACATCTCTGGGGCCAACGTCCTGACTTTC.

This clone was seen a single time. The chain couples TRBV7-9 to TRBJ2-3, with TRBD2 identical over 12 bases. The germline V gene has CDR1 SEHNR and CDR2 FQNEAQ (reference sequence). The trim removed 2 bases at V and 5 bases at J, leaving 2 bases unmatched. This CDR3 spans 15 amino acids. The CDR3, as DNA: TGTGCCAGCAGCTTACTAGCGGGGGGGCAAGATACGCAGTATTTT. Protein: CASSLLAGGQDTQYF. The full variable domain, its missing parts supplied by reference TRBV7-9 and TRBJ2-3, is DTGVSQNPRHKITKRGQNVTFRCDPISEHNRLYWYRQTLGQGPEFLTYFQNEAQLEKSRLLSDRFSAERPKGSFSTLEIQRTEQGDSAMYLCASSLLAGGQDTQYFGPGTRLTVL.

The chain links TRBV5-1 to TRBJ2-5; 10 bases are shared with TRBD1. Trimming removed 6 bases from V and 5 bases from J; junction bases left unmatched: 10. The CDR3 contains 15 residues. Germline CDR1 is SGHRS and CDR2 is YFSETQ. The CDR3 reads CASTHGTGVRETQYF. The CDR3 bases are TGCGCCAGCACCCACGGGACAGGGGTCCGGGAGACCCAGTACTTC.

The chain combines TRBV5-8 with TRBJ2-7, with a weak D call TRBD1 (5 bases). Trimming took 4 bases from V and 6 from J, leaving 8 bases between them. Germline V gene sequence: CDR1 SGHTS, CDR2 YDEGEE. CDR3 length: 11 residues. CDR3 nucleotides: TGTGCCAGCAGCAGTAGGGGCGAGCAGTACTTC. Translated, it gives CASSSRGEQYF.

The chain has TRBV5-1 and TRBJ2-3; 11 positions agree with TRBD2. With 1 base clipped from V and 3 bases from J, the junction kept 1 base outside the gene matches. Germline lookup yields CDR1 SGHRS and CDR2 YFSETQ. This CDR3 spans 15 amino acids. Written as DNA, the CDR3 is TGCGCCAGCAGCTTGCCTAGCGGGAGGACAGATACGCAGTATTTT. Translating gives CASSLPSGRTDTQYF.

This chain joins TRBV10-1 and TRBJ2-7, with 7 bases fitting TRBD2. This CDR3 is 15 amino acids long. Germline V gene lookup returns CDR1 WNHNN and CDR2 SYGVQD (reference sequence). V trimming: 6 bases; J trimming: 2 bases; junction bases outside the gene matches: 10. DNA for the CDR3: TGCGCCAGCAGGCCCCGGGAGGAGGGGACCTACGAGCAGTACTTC. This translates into CASRPREEGTYEQYF.